This T cell receptor (beta chain) was found in a study of blood T cell repertoires in COVID-19. Background on the study: T cells, B-cell-depleted T cells, or PBMCs supplied cDNA or gDNA.

Method: immunoSEQ multiplex PCR; TCRdb's copy keeps in-frame clones and lacks some. Here the sample spans 250,000 or so clones, 70% to 90% being singletons. The CDR3 has 14 residues. Trimming took 7 bases from V and 2 from J, leaving 15 bases between them. Germline V lookup: CDR1 SGHRS, CDR2 YFSETQ. There are many counts of this clone. The rearrangement uses TRBV5-1 and TRBJ1-1; maybe TRBD1 (5 bases). This sequence originates from a woman aged 50 to 65 who had been exposed to COVID-19. Source material: PBMCs or T cells enriched from blood (not recorded which). The DNA of the CDR3 is TGCGCCAGCGCTAGGGGATCCGGAAACACTGAAGCTTTCTTT. Amino acids: CASARGSGNTEAFF.